These 16 T cell receptor beta chains originate from one sample sequenced in a study of shared clonotypes between healthy human individuals. Profiled with immunoSEQ multiplex PCR; TCRdb holds only in-frame clones, not every one. The profile shows 2 million to 2.5 million clones, under 97% of them singletons. The specimen was naive CD4+ T cells sorted from blood. Indicated subset: CD45RA+ positively selected. Source of these receptors: a man aged 18 to 29 in good health.

The chain joins TRBV18 to TRBJ2-2; 10 nucleotides agree with TRBD1. Germline V gives CDR1 KGHSH, CDR2 LQKENI. J gave up 3 bases and V 4 bases, and 2 bases lay outside the gene matches. CDR3 size: 15 residues. The CDR3 spells CASSQGQGDTGELFF. The CDR3 DNA sequence: TGTGCCAGCTCACAAGGACAGGGGGACACCGGGGAGCTGTTTTTT.

The CDR3 DNA reads as TGTGCCAGCAACTTACCGGGGGGACAGGATCGAGAGCAGTACTTC. It specifies CASNLPGGQDREQYF. The V gene is TRBV6-6, the J gene TRBJ2-7; possible D gene TRBD1, 8 bases. CDR1 and CDR2 (germline): MNHNY, SVGAGI (reference sequence). This CDR3 comprises 15 residues. Trimming took off 7 bases at V and 7 bases at J, with 23 bases between the two ends.

The sample holds one count of this clone. The chain is built from TRBV30 and TRBJ1-5; no firm D call. The CDR3 totals 15 residues. V was trimmed by 0 bases and J by 10 bases, leaving 19 bases between them. Germline CDR1 and CDR2: GTSNPN and SVGIG (reference sequence). In DNA form, the CDR3 reads TGTGCCTGGAGTGTACTTTTGCGGAGCCCTAATCCCCAGCATTTT. It encodes CAWSVLLRSPNPQHF.

The CDR3 DNA is TGTGCCAGCAGCTTACAGTCGGGCAGTTCCACAGATACGCAGTATTTT. It specifies CASSLQSGSSTDTQYF. The gene calls are TRBV7-2 and TRBJ2-3; D unclear. Germline-derived CDR1 and CDR2 are SGHTA and FQGNSA. The CDR3 loop spans 16 amino acids. V was trimmed by 2 bases and J by 2 bases, leaving 14 bases between them. Full variable domain (remainder filled in from reference TRBV7-2 and TRBJ2-3): GAGVSQSPSNKVTEKGKDVELRCDPISGHTALYWYRQSLGQGLEFLIYFQGNSAPDKSGLPSDRFSAERTGGSVSTLTIQRTQQEDSAVYLCASSLQSGSSTDTQYFGPGTRLTVL.

This chain connects TRBV18 to TRBJ1-2; D is undetermined. Between the trimmed V and J ends, which lost 0 bases and 4 bases, there was a span of 12 bases. In germline, CDR1 is KGHSH, CDR2 LQKENI. CDR3 length: 15 residues. The CDR3 is CASSPPEGMGYGYTF. For the CDR3, the DNA is TGTGCCAGCTCACCACCGGAAGGGATGGGCTATGGCTACACCTTC.

The chain links TRBV6-5 to TRBJ1-2; 7 nucleotides agree with TRBD1. J gave up 8 bases and V 2 bases, and 5 bases lay outside the gene matches. The CDR3 extends over 13 amino acids. Germline loops: CDR1 MNHEY, CDR2 SVGAGI. Here the CDR3 reads CASSYVPDRGYTF. The CDR3 DNA sequence: TGTGCCAGCAGTTACGTCCCGGACAGGGGCTACACCTTC.

The chain uses TRBV5-4 and TRBJ2-3; D assignment may be TRBD1 or TRBD2 (5 bases each). V lost 3 bases and J 6 bases, leaving 14 bases between the germline ends. CDR1 and CDR2 from the germline V gene are SGHNT and YYREEE (reference sequence). The CDR3 extends over 14 amino acids. The CDR3 bases are TGTGCCAGCAGCTCCCCAGCAAGGGACGATACGCAGTATTTT. Translating it yields CASSSPARDDTQYF.

The J gene is TRBJ2-1, the V gene TRBV28, with 9 bases matching TRBD2. Germline assignment: CDR1 MDHEN and CDR2 SYDVKM. This CDR3 has 16 residues. With V trimmed by 4 bases and J by 2 bases, 6 bases remained unmatched. This chain's CDR3 is CASSSFSGRTYNEQFF. The CDR3 bases are TGTGCCAGCAGTTCCTTTAGCGGGAGAACCTACAATGAGCAGTTCTTC.

V usage is TRBV27 and J usage is TRBJ2-2; tentative D call: TRBD1 (5 bases). Germline values: CDR1 MNHEY, CDR2 SMNVEV (reference sequence). Trimming left V 1 base short and J 7 bases short, with 10 bases between. The CDR3 has 14 amino acids. The CDR3 protein is CASSLWGINGELFF. The DNA for the CDR3 is TGTGCCAGCAGTTTATGGGGCATTAACGGGGAGCTGTTTTTT.

The J gene is TRBJ1-2, the V gene TRBV30; 9 nucleotides line up with TRBD1. CDR1 is GTSNPN and CDR2 is SVGIG in the germline V gene (reference sequence). V gave up 7 bases and J gave up 3 bases; unmatched junction bases: 9. There are 14 residues in the CDR3. CDR3 DNA: TGTGCCTTACCTACAGGGGGCGAGGACTATGGCTACACCTTC. This gives the protein CALPTGGEDYGYTF.

This chain uses TRBV30 with TRBJ1-2, with D possibly matching TRBD1 (6 bases). CDR3 length equals 13 residues. Trimming removed 5 bases from V and 7 bases from J, with 17 bases in between. Germline V gene lookup returns CDR1 GTSNPN and CDR2 SVGIG (reference sequence). The CDR3 DNA is TGTGCCTGGGGGACATGGACTCCCCCTGGCTACACCTTC. This encodes CAWGTWTPPGYTF.

V and J are TRBV5-6 and TRBJ2-1; D unresolved. From germline, CDR1 is SGHDT and CDR2 YYEEEE. The CDR3 runs to 11 residues. Trimming pared 0 bases from V and 10 bases from J, leaving 5 bases between. CDR3 sequence: CASSLVTEQFF. In nucleotides, the CDR3 is TGTGCCAGCAGCTTGGTGACAGAGCAGTTCTTC.

This rearrangement joins TRBV4-3 to TRBJ2-1; 7 nucleotides line up with TRBD1. This CDR3 has 15 residues. CDR1 is LGHNA and CDR2 is YSLEER in the germline V gene. Unmatched junction bases numbered 4, after V lost 3 bases and J lost 2 bases. The CDR3 region is CASSQGQKPYNEQFF. CDR3 bases: TGCGCCAGCAGCCAGGGACAGAAACCCTACAATGAGCAGTTCTTC.

This chain uses TRBV6-5 with TRBJ1-2; D is undetermined. The V gene's germline CDR1 is MNHEY and CDR2 SVGAGI. Trimming left V 0 bases short and J 1 base short, with 12 bases between. The CDR3 is made up of 16 amino acids. This CDR3 reads CASSYSGADLNYGYTF. Written as DNA, the CDR3 is TGTGCCAGCAGTTACTCGGGTGCGGACCTTAACTATGGCTACACCTTC.

V gene TRBV4-1 combines with J gene TRBJ2-1; D could derive from TRBD1 or TRBD2 (5 bases each). The germline V gene encodes CDR1 MGHRA and CDR2 YSYEKL. Trimming stripped 5 bases from V and 0 bases from J, with 20 bases between. This CDR3 has 18 residues. In DNA form, the CDR3 reads TGCGCCAGCAGCGGGGGTGGTTCGGATTGGAGCTCCTACAATGAGCAGTTCTTC. Protein product: CASSGGGSDWSSYNEQFF.

This chain connects TRBV4-1 to TRBJ1-5, with D possibly TRBD1 on 5 matching bases. This CDR3 comprises 17 residues. Germline loops: CDR1 MGHRA, CDR2 YSYEKL. V dropped 0 bases and J dropped 4 bases, with 16 bases sitting between them. For the CDR3, the DNA is TGCGCCAGCAGCCAAGACAGGGAAATTCTGTCTAATCAGCCCCAGCATTTT. It specifies CASSQDREILSNQPQHF.